This TCR beta chain was identified in a study of blood T cell repertoires in COVID-19. Overall study context: The United States, Italy and Spain provided the acute and convalescent COVID-19 samples. Nucleic acid was either cDNA or gDNA, and it came from T cells, B-cell-depleted T cells, or PBMCs.

This clone has more than one count but fewer than ten. Authors' methods: Amplification of reference gene primers provided the estimated nucleated cell counts. The method was immunoSEQ multiplex PCR; TCRdb's version includes in-frame clones alone and lacks a portion of them. V and J calls and clone size are as listed in that table; D and trimming were resolved from the DNA. The top ten hold approximately 11% of the sample, which has around 150,000 clones, 65% to 85% seen once. Trimming took off 5 bases at V and 4 bases at J, with 14 bases between the two ends. Germline V lookup: CDR1 LNHDA, CDR2 SQIVND (reference sequence). The CDR3 consists of 15 residues.

The sequence was obtained from a man aged 55-75 years with active or convalescent COVID-19. The source material was peripheral blood. This chain joins TRBV19 and TRBJ2-2; D might be TRBD2 (6 bases). This CDR3 reads CASSVGTQITGELFF. DNA for the CDR3: TGTGCCAGTAGTGTCGGGACTCAGATCACCGGGGAGCTGTTTTTT.